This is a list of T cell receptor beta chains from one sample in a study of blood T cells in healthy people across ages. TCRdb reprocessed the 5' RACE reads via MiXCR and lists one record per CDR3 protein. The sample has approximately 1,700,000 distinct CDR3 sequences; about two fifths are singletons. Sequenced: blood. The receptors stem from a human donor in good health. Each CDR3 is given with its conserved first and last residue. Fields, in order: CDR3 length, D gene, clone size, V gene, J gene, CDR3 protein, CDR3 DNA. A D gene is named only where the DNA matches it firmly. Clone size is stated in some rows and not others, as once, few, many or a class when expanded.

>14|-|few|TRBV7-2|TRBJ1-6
CASSYRDNSSPLHF
TGTGCCAGCAGCTACCGGGACAATAGTTCACCCCTCCACTTT
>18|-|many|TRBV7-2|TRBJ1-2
CASSLNPAGAGVDYGYTF
TGTGCCAGCAGCTTGAATCCGGCAGGAGCGGGAGTAGACTATGGCTACACCTTC
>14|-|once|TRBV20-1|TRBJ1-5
CSATEQISNQPQHF
TGCAGTGCTACAGAACAGATTAGCAATCAGCCCCAGCATTTT
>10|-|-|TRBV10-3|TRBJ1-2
CATQKGGYTF
TGTGCCACACAAAAAGGTGGCTACACCTTC
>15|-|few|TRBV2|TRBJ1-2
CASTIFVQSNYGYTF
TGTGCCAGCACCATCTTCGTTCAGTCCAACTATGGCTACACCTTC
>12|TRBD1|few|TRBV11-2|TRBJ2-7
CASSRTGHEQYF
TGTGCCAGCAGCCGGACAGGCCACGAGCAGTACTTC
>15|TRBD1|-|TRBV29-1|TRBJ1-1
CSTLPGTGGDTEAFF
TGCAGCACCCTTCCCGGGACAGGGGGGGACACTGAAGCTTTCTTT
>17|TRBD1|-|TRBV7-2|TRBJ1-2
CASSLSRGQGARYGYTF
TGTGCCAGCAGCCTTAGCCGAGGGCAGGGGGCGCGCTATGGCTACACCTTC
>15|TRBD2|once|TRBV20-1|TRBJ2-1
CSARSLTSGYNEQFF
TGCAGTGCCAGAAGCTTGACTAGCGGATACAATGAGCAGTTCTTC
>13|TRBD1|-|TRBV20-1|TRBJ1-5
CSVPGTEYQPQHF
TGCAGTGTTCCCGGGACAGAATATCAGCCCCAGCATTTT
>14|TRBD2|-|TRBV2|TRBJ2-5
CASSGTSGVKTQYF
TGTGCCAGCAGCGGGACTAGCGGGGTAAAGACCCAGTACTTC
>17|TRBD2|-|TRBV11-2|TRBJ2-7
CASSWTSGGSFPYEQYF
TGTGCCAGCAGCTGGACTAGCGGGGGGAGTTTCCCCTACGAGCAGTACTTC
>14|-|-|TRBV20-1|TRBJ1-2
CSARDDYMVYGYTF
TGCAGTGCTAGAGATGACTACATGGTCTATGGCTACACCTTC
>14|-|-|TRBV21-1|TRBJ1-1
CASSKLRLSTEAFF
TGTGCCAGCAGCAAGCTGCGATTGAGCACTGAAGCTTTCTTT
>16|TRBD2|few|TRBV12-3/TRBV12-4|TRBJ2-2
CASSFPLAVNTGELFF
TGTGCCAGCAGTTTTCCCCTAGCGGTCAACACCGGGGAGCTGTTTTTT
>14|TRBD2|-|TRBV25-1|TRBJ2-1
CASSEWGLAGGQFF
TGTGCCAGCAGTGAATGGGGACTAGCGGGGGGGCAGTTCTTC
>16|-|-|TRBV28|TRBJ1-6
CASSWVKGYDNSPLHF
TGTGCCAGCAGTTGGGTTAAAGGGTACGATAATTCACCCCTCCACTTT
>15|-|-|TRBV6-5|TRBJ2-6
CASSYSSGGANVLTF
TGTGCCAGCAGTTACTCGAGTGGTGGGGCCAACGTCCTGACTTTC
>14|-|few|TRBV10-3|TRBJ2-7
CAISSRPGGYEQYF
TGTGCCATCAGCTCAAGGCCTGGCGGCTACGAGCAGTACTTC
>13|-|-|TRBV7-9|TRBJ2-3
CATDLSSTDTQYF
TGTGCGACCGACCTCAGTTCCACAGATACGCAGTATTTT
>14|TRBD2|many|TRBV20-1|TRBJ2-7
CSARWPGGRNEQYF
TGCAGTGCTCGGTGGCCGGGGGGTCGTAACGAGCAGTACTTC
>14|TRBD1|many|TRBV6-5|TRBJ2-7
CASRKTGPPYEQYF
TGTGCCAGCAGAAAGACAGGGCCTCCCTACGAGCAGTACTTC
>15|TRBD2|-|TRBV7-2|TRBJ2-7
CASSLAGTRTNEQYF
TGTGCCAGCAGCTTAGCCGGGACTAGGACCAATGAGCAGTACTTC
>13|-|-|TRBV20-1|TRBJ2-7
CSARVRSSHEQYF
TGCAGTGCTAGAGTAAGGAGCTCCCACGAGCAGTACTTC
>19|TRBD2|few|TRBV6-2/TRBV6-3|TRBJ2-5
CASSYDPRNSGGAGETQYF
TGTGCCAGCAGCTACGACCCGCGGAATAGCGGGGGGGCCGGGGAGACCCAGTACTTC
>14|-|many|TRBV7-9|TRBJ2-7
CASSRDVGPYEQYF
TGTGCCAGCAGTCGGGACGTAGGTCCCTACGAGCAGTACTTC
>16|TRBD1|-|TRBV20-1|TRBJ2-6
CSASTGGYSGANVLTF
TGCAGTGCTTCGACAGGGGGATACTCTGGGGCCAACGTCCTGACTTTC
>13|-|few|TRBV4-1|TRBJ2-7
CASSPGTLNEQYF
TGCGCCAGCAGTCCCGGGACACTTAACGAGCAGTACTTC
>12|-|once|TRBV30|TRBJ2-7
CAWSLGSYEQYF
TGTGCCTGGAGCTTGGGCTCCTACGAGCAGTACTTC
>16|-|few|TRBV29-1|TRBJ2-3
CSVEELHAVRTDTQYF
TGCAGCGTTGAAGAGCTTCACGCCGTGCGCACAGATACGCAGTATTTT
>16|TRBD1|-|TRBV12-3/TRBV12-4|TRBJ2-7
CASSHDGTGIDYEQYF
TGTGCCAGCAGCCACGATGGGACAGGGATCGACTACGAGCAGTACTTC
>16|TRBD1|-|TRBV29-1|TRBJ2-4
CSAKTGVDNLYNEQYF
TGCAGCGCAAAGACAGGGGTCGACAACTTGTACAATGAGCAGTACTTC
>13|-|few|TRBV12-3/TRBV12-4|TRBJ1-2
CASSFGEVKGYTF
TGTGCCAGCAGTTTTGGGGAGGTGAAAGGCTACACCTTC
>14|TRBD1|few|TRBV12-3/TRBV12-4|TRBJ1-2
CASTEVGQEYGYTF
TGTGCCAGCACCGAGGTGGGACAGGAATATGGCTACACCTTC
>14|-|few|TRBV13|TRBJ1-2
CASSLAEDLYGYTF
TGTGCCAGCAGCTTAGCAGAGGACCTCTATGGCTACACCTTC
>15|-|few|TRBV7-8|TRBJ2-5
CASSLVGAGLVEQYF
TGTGCCAGCAGCTTAGTAGGGGCAGGACTCGTGGAGCAGTACTTC
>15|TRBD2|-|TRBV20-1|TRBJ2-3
CSAVAGGQSPDTQYF
TGCAGTGCAGTAGCGGGGGGGCAGAGTCCAGATACGCAGTATTTT
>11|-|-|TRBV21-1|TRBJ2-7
CANSNLYEQYF
TGTGCCAACAGCAATCTCTACGAGCAGTACTTC
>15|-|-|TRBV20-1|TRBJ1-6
CSARDSGRANSPLHF
TGCAGTGCTAGAGATTCCGGCAGGGCGAATTCACCCCTCCACTTT
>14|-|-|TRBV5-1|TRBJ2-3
CASSRDTGGNTQYF
TGCGCCAGCTCCCGGGACACTGGAGGGAATACGCAGTATTTT
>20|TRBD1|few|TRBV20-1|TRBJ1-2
CSARGQPLWAGGFLLWGYTF
TGCAGTGCTAGAGGTCAACCCCTTTGGGCAGGGGGCTTTTTACTTTGGGGCTACACCTTC
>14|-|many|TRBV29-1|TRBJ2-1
CSVLGLSSYNEQFF
TGCAGCGTTCTTGGGCTAAGCTCCTACAATGAGCAGTTCTTC
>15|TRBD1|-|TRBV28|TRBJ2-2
CASSLVEGAVGELFF
TGTGCCAGCAGCCTGGTCGAGGGGGCGGTCGGGGAGCTGTTTTTT
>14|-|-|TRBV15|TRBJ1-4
CATSATGNNEKLFF
TGTGCCACCAGTGCGACAGGCAATAATGAAAAACTGTTTTTT
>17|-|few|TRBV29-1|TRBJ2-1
CSVEEGWGSSSYNEQFF
TGCAGCGTTGAAGAGGGGTGGGGCTCTAGCTCCTACAATGAGCAGTTCTTC
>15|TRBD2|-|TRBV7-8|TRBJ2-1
CASEASGGGGNEQFF
TGTGCCAGCGAGGCTAGCGGGGGTGGGGGCAATGAGCAGTTCTTC
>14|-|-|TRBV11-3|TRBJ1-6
CASSSTRANSPLHF
TGTGCCAGCAGCTCTACAAGAGCTAATTCACCCCTCCACTTT
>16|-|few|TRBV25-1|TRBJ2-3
CASSEYFRLSTDTQYF
TGTGCCAGCAGTGAATACTTCAGACTCAGCACAGATACGCAGTATTTT
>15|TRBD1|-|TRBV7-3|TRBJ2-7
CASFRGQGLTYEQYF
TGTGCCAGTTTTCGGGGACAGGGGCTAACCTACGAGCAGTACTTC
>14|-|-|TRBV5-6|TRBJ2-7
CASSLGQPVGEQYF
TGTGCCAGCAGCTTGGGACAGCCTGTTGGGGAGCAGTACTTC
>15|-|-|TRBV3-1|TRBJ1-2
CASSQELGGAGGYTF
TGTGCCAGCAGCCAAGAGCTTGGGGGGGCCGGTGGCTACACCTTC
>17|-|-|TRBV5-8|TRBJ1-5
CASSLGRAAYSNQPQHF
TGTGCCAGCAGCTTGGGCAGAGCAGCTTATAGCAATCAGCCCCAGCATTTT
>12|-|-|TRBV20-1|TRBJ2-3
CSALLLGNTQYF
TGCAGTGCTCTCCTTCTGGGGAATACGCAGTATTTT
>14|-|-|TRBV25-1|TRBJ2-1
CVVSAGASYNGQFF
TGTGTCGTATCGGCGGGGGCTTCCTACAATGGGCAGTTCTTC
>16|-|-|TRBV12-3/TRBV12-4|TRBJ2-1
CASNQGHNQAYNEQFF
TGTGCCAGCAATCAGGGCCACAACCAGGCCTACAATGAGCAGTTCTTC
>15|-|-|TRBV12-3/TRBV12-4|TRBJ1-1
CASSGGLEWGTEAFF
TGTGCCAGCAGTGGGGGCCTGGAATGGGGCACTGAAGCTTTCTTT
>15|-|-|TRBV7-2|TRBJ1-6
CASSRSGGYNSPLHF
TGTGCCAGCAGCCGATCGGGGGGCTATAATTCACCCCTCCACTTT
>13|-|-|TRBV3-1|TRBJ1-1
CASSRGTWTEAFF
TGTGCCAGCAGCCGAGGCACGTGGACTGAAGCTTTCTTT
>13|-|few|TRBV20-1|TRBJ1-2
CSAKGGASYGYTF
TGCAGTGCTAAGGGAGGGGCCTCCTATGGCTACACCTTC